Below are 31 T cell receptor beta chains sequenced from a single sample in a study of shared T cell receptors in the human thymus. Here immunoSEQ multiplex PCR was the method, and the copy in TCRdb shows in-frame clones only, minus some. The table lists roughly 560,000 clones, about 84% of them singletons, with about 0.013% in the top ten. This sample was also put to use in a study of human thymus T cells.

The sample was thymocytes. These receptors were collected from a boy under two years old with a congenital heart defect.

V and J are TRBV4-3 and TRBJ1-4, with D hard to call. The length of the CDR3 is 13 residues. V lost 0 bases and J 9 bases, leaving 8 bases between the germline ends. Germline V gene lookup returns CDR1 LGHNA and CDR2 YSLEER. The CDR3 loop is CASSQDPGKKLFF. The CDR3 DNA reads TGCGCCAGCAGCCAAGATCCGGGGAAAAAACTGTTTTTT.

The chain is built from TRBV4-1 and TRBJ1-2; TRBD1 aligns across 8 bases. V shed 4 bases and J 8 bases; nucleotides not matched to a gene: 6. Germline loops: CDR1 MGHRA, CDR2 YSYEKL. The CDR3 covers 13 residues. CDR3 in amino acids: CASSPGQGRGYTF. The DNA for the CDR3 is TGCGCCAGCAGCCCAGGACAGGGAAGAGGCTACACCTTC.

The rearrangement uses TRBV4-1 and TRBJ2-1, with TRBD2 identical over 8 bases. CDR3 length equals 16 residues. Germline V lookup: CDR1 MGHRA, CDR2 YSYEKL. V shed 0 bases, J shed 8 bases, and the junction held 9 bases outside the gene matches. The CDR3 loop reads CASSQDVGGRRYEQFF. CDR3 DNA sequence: TGCGCCAGCAGCCAAGACGTAGGCGGGAGGAGGTATGAGCAGTTCTTC.

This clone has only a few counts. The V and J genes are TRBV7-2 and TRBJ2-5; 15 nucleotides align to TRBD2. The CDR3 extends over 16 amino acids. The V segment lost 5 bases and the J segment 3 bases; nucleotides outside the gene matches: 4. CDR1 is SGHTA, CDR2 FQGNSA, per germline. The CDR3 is CASSGLAGGPEETQYF. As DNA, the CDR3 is TGTGCCAGCAGCGGACTAGCGGGAGGGCCGGAAGAGACCCAGTACTTC.

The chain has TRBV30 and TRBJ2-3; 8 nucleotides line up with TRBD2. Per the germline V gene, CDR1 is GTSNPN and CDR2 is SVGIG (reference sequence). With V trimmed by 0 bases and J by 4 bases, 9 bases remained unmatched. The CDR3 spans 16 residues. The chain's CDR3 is CAWSVRGLASSDTQYF. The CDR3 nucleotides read TGTGCCTGGAGTGTGAGAGGACTAGCAAGTTCAGATACGCAGTATTTT.

This CDR3 reads CASSGRGPYEQYF. CDR3 DNA sequence: TGTGCCAGCAGTGGGAGAGGTCCCTACGAGCAGTACTTC. The chain combines TRBV27 with TRBJ2-7; weak D call: TRBD2 (5 bases). This CDR3 spans 13 amino acids. The V end lost 5 bases, the J end lost 2 bases, and 10 bases lay between the germline ends. Germline CDR1 reads MNHEY; CDR2 reads SMNVEV (reference sequence).

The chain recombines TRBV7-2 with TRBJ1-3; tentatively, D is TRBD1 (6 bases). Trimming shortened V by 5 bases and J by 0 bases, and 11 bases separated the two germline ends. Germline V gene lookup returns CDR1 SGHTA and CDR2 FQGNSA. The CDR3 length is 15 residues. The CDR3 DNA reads TGTGCCAGCAGCCCAGGGGCGAACTCTGGAAACACCATATATTTT. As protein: CASSPGANSGNTIYF.

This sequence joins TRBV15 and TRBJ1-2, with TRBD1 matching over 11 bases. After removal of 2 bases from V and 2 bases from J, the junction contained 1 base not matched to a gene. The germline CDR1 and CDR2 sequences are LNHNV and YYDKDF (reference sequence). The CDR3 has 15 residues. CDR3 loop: CATSRRTGGNYGYTF. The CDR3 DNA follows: TGTGCCACCAGCAGAAGGACAGGGGGCAACTATGGCTACACCTTC.

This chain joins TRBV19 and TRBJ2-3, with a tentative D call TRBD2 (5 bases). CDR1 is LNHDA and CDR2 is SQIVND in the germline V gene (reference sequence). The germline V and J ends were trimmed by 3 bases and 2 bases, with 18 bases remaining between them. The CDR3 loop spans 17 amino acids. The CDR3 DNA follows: TGTGCCAGTAGTATCAAAATGAGGGTATATACCACAGATACGCAGTATTTT. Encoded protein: CASSIKMRVYTTDTQYF.

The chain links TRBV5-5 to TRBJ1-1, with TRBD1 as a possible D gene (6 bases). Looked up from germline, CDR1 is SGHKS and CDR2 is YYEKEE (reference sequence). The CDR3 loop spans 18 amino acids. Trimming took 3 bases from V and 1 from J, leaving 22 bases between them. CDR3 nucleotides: TGTGCCAGCAGCTGCAAGTCGTCGGGGGGCGTCCGGAACACTGAAGCTTTCTTT. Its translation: CASSCKSSGGVRNTEAFF.

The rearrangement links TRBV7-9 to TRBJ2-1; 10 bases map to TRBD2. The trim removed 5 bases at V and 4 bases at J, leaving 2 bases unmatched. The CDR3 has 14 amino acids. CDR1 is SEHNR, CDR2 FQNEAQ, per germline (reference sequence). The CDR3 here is CASSLLAGYNEQFF. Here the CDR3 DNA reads TGTGCCAGCAGCCTACTAGCGGGATACAATGAGCAGTTCTTC. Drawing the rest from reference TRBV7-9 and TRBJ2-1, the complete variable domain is DTGVSQNPRHKITKRGQNVTFRCDPISEHNRLYWYRQTLGQGPEFLTYFQNEAQLEKSRLLSDRFSAERPKGSFSTLEIQRTEQGDSAMYLCASSLLAGYNEQFFGPGTRLTVL.

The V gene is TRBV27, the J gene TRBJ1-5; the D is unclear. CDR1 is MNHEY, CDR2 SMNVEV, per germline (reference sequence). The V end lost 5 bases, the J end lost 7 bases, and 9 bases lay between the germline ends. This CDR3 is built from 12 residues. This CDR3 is CASSNRGQPQHF. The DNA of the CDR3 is TGTGCCAGCAGTAACCGGGGACAGCCCCAGCATTTT.

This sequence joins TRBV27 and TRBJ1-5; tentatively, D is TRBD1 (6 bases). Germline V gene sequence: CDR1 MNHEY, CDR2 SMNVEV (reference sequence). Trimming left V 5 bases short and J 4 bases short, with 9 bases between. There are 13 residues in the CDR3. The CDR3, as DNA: TGTGCCAGCAGTCCCGGGACAAATCAGCCCCAGCATTTT. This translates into CASSPGTNQPQHF.

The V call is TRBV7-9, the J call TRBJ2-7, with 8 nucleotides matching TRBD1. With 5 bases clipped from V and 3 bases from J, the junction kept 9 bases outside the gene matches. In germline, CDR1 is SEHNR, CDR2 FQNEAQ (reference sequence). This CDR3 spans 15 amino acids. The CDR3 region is CASSPRDRYFYEQYF. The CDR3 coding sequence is TGTGCCAGCAGCCCCCGGGACAGGTATTTCTACGAGCAGTACTTC.

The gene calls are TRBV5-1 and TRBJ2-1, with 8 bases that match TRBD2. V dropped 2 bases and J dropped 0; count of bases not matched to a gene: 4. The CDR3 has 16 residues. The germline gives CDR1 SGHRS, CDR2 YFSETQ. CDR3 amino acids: CASSFDGRASYNEQFF. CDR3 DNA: TGCGCCAGCAGCTTCGACGGGAGGGCCTCCTACAATGAGCAGTTCTTC.

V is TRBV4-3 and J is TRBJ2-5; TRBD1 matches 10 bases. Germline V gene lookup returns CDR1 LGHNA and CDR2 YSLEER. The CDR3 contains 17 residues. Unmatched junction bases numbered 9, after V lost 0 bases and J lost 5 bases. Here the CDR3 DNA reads TGCGCCAGCAGCCAAGATGGATCGGGACAGGGGTGGGAGACCCAGTACTTC. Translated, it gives CASSQDGSGQGWETQYF.

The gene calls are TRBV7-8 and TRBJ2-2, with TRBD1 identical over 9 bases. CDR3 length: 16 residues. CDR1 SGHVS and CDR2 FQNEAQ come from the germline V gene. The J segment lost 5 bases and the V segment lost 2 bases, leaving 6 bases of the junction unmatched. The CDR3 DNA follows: TGTGCCAGCAGCTTATCCGGGACAGGGAGAACCGGGGAGCTGTTTTTT. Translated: CASSLSGTGRTGELFF.

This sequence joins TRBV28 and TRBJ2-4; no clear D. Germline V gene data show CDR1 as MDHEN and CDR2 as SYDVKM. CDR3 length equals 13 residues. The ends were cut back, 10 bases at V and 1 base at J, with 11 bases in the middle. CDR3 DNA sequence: TGTGCCACCCAGTTTTGTGCCAAAAACATTCAGTACTTC. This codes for CATQFCAKNIQYF.

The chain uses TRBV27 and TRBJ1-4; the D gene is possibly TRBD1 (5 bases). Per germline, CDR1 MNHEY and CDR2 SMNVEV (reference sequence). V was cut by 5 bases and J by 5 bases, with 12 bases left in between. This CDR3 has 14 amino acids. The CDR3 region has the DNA TGTGCCAGCAGTCCCCAGGGTTTAAATGAAAAACTGTTTTTT. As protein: CASSPQGLNEKLFF. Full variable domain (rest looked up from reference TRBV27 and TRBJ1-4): EAQVTQNPRYLITVTGKKLTVTCSQNMNHEYMSWYRQDPGLGLRQIYYSMNVEVTDKGDVPEGYKVSRKEKRNFPLILESPSPNQTSLYFCASSPQGLNEKLFFGSGTQLSVL.

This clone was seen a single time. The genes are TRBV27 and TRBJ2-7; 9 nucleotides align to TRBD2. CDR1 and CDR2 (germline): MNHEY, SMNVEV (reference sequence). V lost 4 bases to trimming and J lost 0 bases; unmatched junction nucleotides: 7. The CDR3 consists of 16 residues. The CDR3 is CASSSVYSGSSYEQYF. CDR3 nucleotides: TGTGCCAGCAGTTCCGTATATAGCGGGAGCTCCTACGAGCAGTACTTC.

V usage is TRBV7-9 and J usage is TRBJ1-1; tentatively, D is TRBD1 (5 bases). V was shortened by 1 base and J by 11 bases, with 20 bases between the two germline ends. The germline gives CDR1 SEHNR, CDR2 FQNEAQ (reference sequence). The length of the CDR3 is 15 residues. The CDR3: CASSLGSARGLGAFF. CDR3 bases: TGTGCCAGCAGCTTAGGTTCAGCGCGGGGCCTGGGGGCTTTCTTT.

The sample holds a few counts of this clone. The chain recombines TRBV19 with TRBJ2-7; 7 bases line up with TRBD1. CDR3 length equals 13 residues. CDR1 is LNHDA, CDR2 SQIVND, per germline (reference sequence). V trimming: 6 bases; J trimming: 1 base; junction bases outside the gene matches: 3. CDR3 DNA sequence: TGTGCCAGTAGGCGACAGGGTTCCTACGAGCAGTACTTC. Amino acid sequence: CASRRQGSYEQYF.

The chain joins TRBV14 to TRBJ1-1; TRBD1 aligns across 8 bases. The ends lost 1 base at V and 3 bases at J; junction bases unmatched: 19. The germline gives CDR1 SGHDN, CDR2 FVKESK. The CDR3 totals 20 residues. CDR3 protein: CASSQVPLGQGGLADTEAFF. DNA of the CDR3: TGTGCCAGCAGCCAAGTTCCTCTCGGACAGGGTGGACTCGCGGACACTGAAGCTTTCTTT. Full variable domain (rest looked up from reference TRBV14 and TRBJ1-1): EAGVTQFPSHSVIEKGQTVTLRCDPISGHDNLYWYRRVMGKEIKFLLHFVKESKQDESGMPNNRFLAERTGGTYSTLKVQPAELEDSGVYFCASSQVPLGQGGLADTEAFFGQGTRLTVV.

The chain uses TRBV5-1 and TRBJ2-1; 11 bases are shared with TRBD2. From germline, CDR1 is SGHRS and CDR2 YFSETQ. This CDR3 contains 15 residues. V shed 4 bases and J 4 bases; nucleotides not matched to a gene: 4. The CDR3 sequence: CASSGGLAGYNEQFF. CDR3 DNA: TGCGCCAGCAGCGGAGGACTAGCGGGTTACAATGAGCAGTTCTTC.

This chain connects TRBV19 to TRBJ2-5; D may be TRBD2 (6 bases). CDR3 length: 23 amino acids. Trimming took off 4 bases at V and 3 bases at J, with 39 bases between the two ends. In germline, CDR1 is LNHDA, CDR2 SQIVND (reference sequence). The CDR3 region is CASSSIPPQPSGANGQGKETQYF. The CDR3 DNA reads TGTGCCAGTAGTAGTATTCCCCCACAGCCGTCGGGAGCTAATGGGCAGGGCAAAGAGACCCAGTACTTC.

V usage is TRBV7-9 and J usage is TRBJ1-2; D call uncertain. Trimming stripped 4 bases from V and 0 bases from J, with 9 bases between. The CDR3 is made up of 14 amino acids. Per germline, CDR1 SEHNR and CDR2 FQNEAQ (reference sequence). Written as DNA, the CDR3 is TGTGCCAGCAGCTGGTTTACGGCTAACTATGGCTACACCTTC. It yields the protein CASSWFTANYGYTF.

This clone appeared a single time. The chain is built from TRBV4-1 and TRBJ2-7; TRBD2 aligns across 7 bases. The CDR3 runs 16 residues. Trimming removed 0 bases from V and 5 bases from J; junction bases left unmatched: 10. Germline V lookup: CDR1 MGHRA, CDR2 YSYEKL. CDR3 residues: CASSQDPVTSAHEQYF. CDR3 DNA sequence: TGCGCCAGCAGCCAAGATCCAGTTACTAGCGCCCACGAGCAGTACTTC.

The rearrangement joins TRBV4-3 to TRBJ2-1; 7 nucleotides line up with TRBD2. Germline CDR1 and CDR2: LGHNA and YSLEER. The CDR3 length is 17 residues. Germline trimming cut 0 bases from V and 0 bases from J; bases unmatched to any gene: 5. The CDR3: CASSQDPSGSSYNEQFF. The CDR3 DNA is TGCGCCAGCAGCCAAGATCCTAGCGGAAGCTCCTACAATGAGCAGTTCTTC.

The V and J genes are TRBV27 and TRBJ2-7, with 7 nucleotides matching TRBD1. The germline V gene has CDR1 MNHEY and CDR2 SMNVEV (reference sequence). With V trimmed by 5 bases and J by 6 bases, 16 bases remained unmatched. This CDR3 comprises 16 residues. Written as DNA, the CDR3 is TGTGCCAGCAGTCATAACACAGGGGTTATGGGTTCCGAGCAGTACTTC. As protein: CASSHNTGVMGSEQYF.

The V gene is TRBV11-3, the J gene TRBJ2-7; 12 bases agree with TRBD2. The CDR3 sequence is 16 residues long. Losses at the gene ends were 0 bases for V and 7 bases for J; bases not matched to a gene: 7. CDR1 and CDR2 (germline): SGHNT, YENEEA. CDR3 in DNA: TGTGCCAGCAGCTTAGAGGGTGGACTAGCGGGACTGGAGCAGTACTTC. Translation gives CASSLEGGLAGLEQYF. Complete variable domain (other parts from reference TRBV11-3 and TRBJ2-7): EAGVVQSPRYKIIEKKQPVAFWCNPISGHNTLYWYLQNLGQGPELLIRYENEEAVDDSQLPKDRFSAERLKGVDSTLKIQPAELGDSAVYLCASSLEGGLAGLEQYFGPGTRLTVT.

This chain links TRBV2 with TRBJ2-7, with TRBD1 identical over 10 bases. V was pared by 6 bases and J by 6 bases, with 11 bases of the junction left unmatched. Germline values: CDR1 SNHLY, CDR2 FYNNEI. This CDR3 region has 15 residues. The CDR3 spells CASSDPGQGPCEQYF. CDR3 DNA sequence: TGTGCCAGCAGCGACCCGGGACAGGGGCCTTGCGAGCAGTACTTC.